These T cell receptor beta chains were read from a single sample in a study of blood T cell repertoires in COVID-19. Assay: immunoSEQ multiplex PCR; the TCRdb copy retains only in-frame clones and omits some. The table records 130,000 or so clones, approximately 83% of them present only once. Sequenced input: peripheral blood. The receptor set was obtained from a woman aged 70-85 years with acute or convalescent COVID-19. Each CDR3 is given with its conserved first and last residue. A D gene is named only where the DNA matches it firmly. Size is omitted from some rows. Given values are once, few, many or a class for expanded clones.

clone size	D gene	CDR3 length	J gene	V gene	CDR3 protein	CDR3 DNA
NA	TRBD1	19	TRBJ1-2	TRBV23-1	CASSLPEDGTATTNYGYTF	TGCGCCAGCAGTCTCCCAGAAGACGGGACAGCTACAACTAACTATGGCTACACCTTC
NA	NA	14	TRBJ2-5	TRBV4-2	CASSRSGAQETQYF	TGTGCCAGCAGCCGGTCAGGGGCCCAGGAGACCCAGTACTTC
NA	TRBD2	15	TRBJ2-1	TRBV6-5	CASSWTSGGYNEQFF	TGTGCCAGCAGTTGGACTAGCGGGGGATACAATGAGCAGTTCTTC
few	NA	14	TRBJ2-5	TRBV6-5	CASSLQGLGETQYF	TGTGCCAGCAGTCTTCAGGGGTTGGGAGAGACCCAGTACTTC
few	NA	15	TRBJ2-1	TRBV4-1	CASSPIRGANNEQFF	TGCGCCAGCAGCCCCATTCGCGGGGCCAACAATGAGCAGTTCTTC
NA	NA	14	TRBJ2-5	TRBV11-3	CASSSPVGQETQYF	TGTGCCAGCAGCTCACCTGTCGGCCAAGAGACCCAGTACTTC
NA	TRBD2	16	TRBJ2-3	TRBV5-1	CASSSRGAGGTDTQYF	TGCGCCAGCAGCTCCCGGGGAGCGGGGGGCACAGATACGCAGTATTTT
NA	TRBD1	16	TRBJ1-5	TRBV30	CAWSVRGQGSNQPQHF	TGTGCCTGGAGTGTACGTGGACAGGGAAGCAATCAGCCCCAGCATTTT
once	TRBD1	17	TRBJ1-1	TRBV5-1	CASSLQGAGYMNTEAFF	TGCGCCAGCAGCTTACAGGGGGCAGGTTACATGAACACTGAAGCTTTCTTT
NA	NA	16	TRBJ1-5	TRBV5-6	CASSLWSTFPNQPQHF	TGTGCCAGCAGCTTATGGAGCACCTTTCCCAATCAGCCCCAGCATTTT
NA	NA	14	TRBJ1-5	TRBV30	CAWSFRASNQPQHF	TGTGCCTGGAGTTTCAGGGCAAGCAATCAGCCCCAGCATTTT
NA	TRBD2	16	TRBJ2-5	TRBV9	CASSLRGGVFEETQYF	TGTGCCAGCAGCCTACGCGGGGGGGTATTCGAAGAGACCCAGTACTTC
few	TRBD1	15	TRBJ1-4	TRBV19	CASNPGGLGNEKLFF	TGTGCCAGTAACCCAGGGGGCCTTGGTAATGAAAAACTGTTTTTT
NA	NA	10	TRBJ2-7	TRBV20-1	CSAAGDTQYF	TGCAGTGCCGCGGGGGACACGCAGTACTTC
few	TRBD1	17	TRBJ1-6	TRBV7-6	CASSRTSGTGYNSPLHF	TGTGCCAGCAGCCGAACCTCCGGGACAGGGTATAATTCACCCCTCCACTTT
NA	TRBD1	14	TRBJ1-2	TRBV19	CASRKSPGGRGYTF	TGTGCCAGCAGGAAATCCCCAGGGGGAAGAGGCTACACCTTC
NA	NA	15	TRBJ2-3	TRBV6-2/TRBV6-3	CASSYSRGSTDTQYF	TGTGCCAGCAGTTACTCAAGGGGAAGCACAGATACGCAGTATTTT
NA	NA	14	TRBJ1-1	TRBV2	CASSVTRRGTEAFF	TGTGCCAGCAGTGTAACACGTCGGGGCACTGAAGCTTTCTTT
NA	NA	12	TRBJ1-5	TRBV20-1	CSASREGQPQHF	TGCAGTGCTAGTAGGGAGGGTCAGCCCCAGCATTTT
once	TRBD2	19	TRBJ2-5	TRBV11-3	CASSLDPGLAGGSQETQYF	TGTGCCAGCAGCTTAGATCCTGGACTAGCGGGGGGGAGCCAAGAGACCCAGTACTTC
few	TRBD2	17	TRBJ2-1	TRBV2	CASSERLTAGSYNEQFF	TGTGCCAGCAGTGAAAGGCTGACAGCGGGGTCCTACAATGAGCAGTTCTTC
few	TRBD1	15	TRBJ1-1	TRBV6-5	CASSYDFDRDYEAFF	TGTGCCAGCAGTTACGATTTTGACAGGGATTATGAAGCTTTCTTT
NA	NA	14	TRBJ1-2	TRBV10-3	CAISEGGGLYGYTF	TGTGCCATCAGTGAGGGCGGGGGCCTCTATGGCTACACCTTC
NA	NA	15	TRBJ1-3	TRBV10-3	CAISESRDYGNTIYF	TGTGCCATCAGTGAGTCGCGGGACTACGGAAACACCATATATTTT
NA	NA	15	TRBJ1-6	TRBV9	CASSLQSSYNSPLHF	TGTGCCAGCAGTCTACAGAGCTCCTATAATTCACCCCTCCACTTT
NA	NA	13	TRBJ2-3	TRBV9	CASSVGAEFTQYF	TGTGCCAGCAGCGTAGGAGCTGAATTTACGCAGTATTTT
NA	TRBD1	19	TRBJ1-1	TRBV7-6	CASSSQGARTQQMNTEAFF	TGTGCCAGCAGCTCACAGGGGGCAAGGACGCAACAGATGAACACTGAAGCTTTCTTT
NA	NA	19	TRBJ2-6	TRBV6-2/TRBV6-3	CASSPLGRIRGSGANVLTF	TGTGCCAGCAGTCCCCTAGGACGTATCCGGGGCTCTGGGGCCAACGTCCTGACTTTC
NA	TRBD2	17	TRBJ2-3	TRBV9	CASSPRGGWGSTDTQYF	TGTGCCAGCAGCCCCCGGGGGGGTTGGGGGAGCACAGATACGCAGTATTTT
NA	NA	13	TRBJ1-2	TRBV9	CASSVDRSGGYTF	TGTGCCAGCAGCGTAGATCGGTCCGGTGGCTACACCTTC
NA	TRBD1	14	TRBJ1-4	TRBV2	CASKWTGANEKLFF	TGTGCCAGCAAATGGACAGGGGCTAATGAAAAACTGTTTTTT
few	NA	12	TRBJ2-2	TRBV10-3	CAISDRSGELFF	TGTGCCATCAGTGATAGAAGTGGGGAGCTGTTTTTT
NA	TRBD1	15	TRBJ2-5	TRBV19	CASSTRQGARETQYF	TGTGCCAGTAGTACCCGACAGGGGGCAAGAGAGACCCAGTACTTC
NA	TRBD1	15	TRBJ2-5	TRBV6-4	CASSDGGQVQETQYF	TGTGCCAGCAGTGACGGGGGACAGGTCCAAGAGACCCAGTACTTC
NA	NA	13	TRBJ1-1	TRBV6-5	CASSTTLNTEVFF	TGTGCCAGCAGTACGACACTGAACACTGAAGTTTTCTTT
NA	NA	13	TRBJ1-1	TRBV5-6	CASSITVNTEAFF	TGTGCCAGCAGCATAACAGTGAACACTGAAGCTTTCTTT
NA	NA	12	TRBJ1-1	TRBV19	CASTERGNKAFF	TGTGCCAGTACCGAAAGGGGGAATAAGGCTTTCTTT
NA	NA	14	TRBJ1-1	TRBV5-1	CASSLEGELTEAFF	TGCGCCAGCAGCTTGGAGGGGGAATTGACTGAAGCTTTCTTT
NA	NA	18	TRBJ2-3	TRBV5-8	CASSLGSRTDTRTDTQYF	TGTGCCAGCAGCTTGGGTTCAAGGACAGACACCCGCACAGATACGCAGTATTTT
NA	TRBD1	15	TRBJ1-6	TRBV5-1	CASSSTGVGNSPLHF	TGCGCCAGCAGCTCGACAGGGGTTGGCAATTCACCCCTCCACTTT
few	TRBD1	16	TRBJ1-2	TRBV27	CASSLNRDRGVYGYTF	TGTGCCAGCAGTTTAAACCGGGACAGGGGTGTCTATGGCTACACCTTC